The source of this T cell receptor beta chain is a study of spatial heterogeneity in lung cancer. About the research overall: In the raw reads, each unique TCR and UMI combination was present more than ten times on average.

The study tagged each TCR cDNA molecule with a unique molecular identifier. Each CDR3 protein is one row after TCRdb ran MiXCR on the 5' RACE reads. Among about 4,800 distinct CDR3 sequences, roughly a sixth were seen once, and the ten largest hold approximately 6.5%. This clonotype came up a few times. The CDR3 length is 13 residues. Trimming removed 8 bases at V and 2 bases at J, with 13 bases between. Germline V gene data show CDR1 as SEHNR and CDR2 as FQNEAQ (reference sequence). Regarding time point: sample taken at primary tumor resection. Sequencing of whole RNA from tumor, nontumor lung or frozen PBMC involved no sorting. The donors, more than 55 patients with untreated early-stage non-small cell lung cancer, provided the samples.

The specimen was PBMCs, collected at surgery. The V call is TRBV7-9, the J call TRBJ2-7; D gene ambiguous. The TCR was taken from a male donor with early-stage non-small cell lung cancer. CDR3 in amino acids: CASGPKGPYEQYF. Written as DNA, the CDR3 is TGTGCCAGCGGCCCCAAGGGCCCCTACGAGCAGTACTTC. Combining the CDR3 with reference TRBV7-9 and TRBJ2-7 gives the whole variable domain DTGVSQNPRHKITKRGQNVTFRCDPISEHNRLYWYRQTLGQGPEFLTYFQNEAQLEKSRLLSDRFSAERPKGSFSTLEIQRTEQGDSAMYLCASGPKGPYEQYFGPGTRLTVT.